The TCR beta chain described here comes from a study of blood T cells in healthy people across ages. Then a second PCR, running roughly 7 to 11 cycles, was carried out with a sample-barcoded 5' primer and a J-beta primer mix. TCRdb called the 5' RACE reads again in MiXCR, with one record for every CDR3 protein. The sample yields around 990,000 distinct CDR3 sequences, around two fifths seen once. V shed 10 bases and J shed 1 base, with 7 bases lying between them. This CDR3 comprises 11 residues. Germline CDR1 MNHEY, CDR2 SVGEGT. The source is a young man in good health. The V gene is TRBV6-2 or TRBV6-3, the J gene TRBJ1-1, with D unresolved. The sample consisted of blood. The CDR3 spells CATLKNTEAFF. Written as DNA, the CDR3 is TGTGCCACCCTCAAGAACACTGAAGCTTTCTTT.